Shown below are 6 T cell receptor beta chains from a single sample sequenced in a study of identical twins. TCRdb re-analysed the 5' RACE reads in MiXCR, keeping a single row per CDR3 protein. The repertoire holds 500,000 to 550,000 distinct CDR3 sequences, with approximately 22% as singletons. The same data also went into a second study, on T cells expressing NK-cell markers.

Sample: CD4+ T cells sorted from blood. The origin of the receptors is a woman aged 18-35 years in good health.

In its sample, this clonotype was seen a few times. This chain connects TRBV9 to TRBJ1-1; TRBD1 agrees at 8 bases. The J segment lost 11 bases and the V segment lost 2 bases, leaving 5 bases of the junction unmatched. From germline, CDR1 is SGDLS and CDR2 YYNGEE. There are 12 residues in the CDR3. The CDR3 region has the DNA TGTGCCAGCAGCGTCTTGGACAGGGAGGCTTTCTTT. Translated, it gives CASSVLDREAFF.

The V call is TRBV5-5, the J call TRBJ2-2; D uncertain. The CDR3 is 16 residues long. Looked up from germline, CDR1 is SGHKS and CDR2 is YYEKEE (reference sequence). V was trimmed by 0 bases and J by 4 bases, leaving 13 bases between them. Here the CDR3 reads CASSLAQGDATGELFF. CDR3 nucleotide sequence: TGTGCCAGCAGCTTGGCCCAAGGAGATGCCACCGGGGAGCTGTTTTTT.

A few counts support this clonotype. One end of the junction fails to match germline, which may point to a read error. The genes are TRBV3-1 and TRBJ1-2; D may be TRBD1 (5 bases). The CDR3 spans 13 residues. The germline V gene encodes CDR1 LGHDT and CDR2 YNNKEL (reference sequence). CDR3 protein: CASSQHRGDNALF. The CDR3 DNA sequence: TGTGCCAGCAGCCAACACCGGGGCGACAACGCCCTCTTC.

This clonotype was seen more than once but under ten times. V and J are TRBV20-1 and TRBJ2-2; possibly TRBD2 for D (6 bases). This CDR3 has 12 residues. Trimming left V 6 bases short and J 7 bases short, with 12 bases between. Germline CDR1 and CDR2: DFQATT and SNEGSKA (reference sequence). The CDR3 is CSASPEGGELFF. The CDR3 nucleotides are TGCAGTGCCTCGCCGGAGGGCGGGGAGCTGTTTTTT.

This clonotype was observed many times. The chain joins TRBV27 to TRBJ2-6; D is unresolved. This CDR3 comprises 16 residues. Trimming pared 5 bases from V and 0 bases from J, leaving 11 bases between. Germline CDR1 and CDR2: MNHEY and SMNVEV (reference sequence). The CDR3 reads CASSPIQSSGANVLTF. The CDR3 DNA sequence: TGTGCCAGCAGTCCGATACAGAGCTCTGGGGCCAACGTCCTGACTTTC.

The CDR3 coding sequence is TGTGCCAGCAGTGAAACAAAAAGGAGGGACAATGGCTACACCTTC. Its protein product is CASSETKRRDNGYTF. The chain links TRBV2 to TRBJ1-2; TRBD1 is a possible D gene (6 bases). CDR1 is SNHLY and CDR2 is FYNNEI in the germline V gene. The CDR3 spans 15 residues. The V end lost 2 bases, the J end lost 6 bases, and 16 bases lay between the germline ends.